These T cell receptor beta chains were read from a single sample in a study of early T cells in non-severe SARS-CoV-2 infection. TCRdb ran MiXCR on the 5' RACE reads and lists one entry per CDR3 protein. In the table there are 45,000 to 55,000 distinct CDR3 sequences, roughly 11% of which are singletons. Sequences were obtained from whole blood. These receptor sequences come from an adult who was a healthcare worker with PCR-confirmed SARS-CoV-2 infection or an uninfected control (not recorded which). The CDR3 runs from the conserved cysteine through the conserved F or W. A D gene is named only where the DNA matches it firmly. The listing skips clone size in some rows; elsewhere it reads once, few, many or a size class.

j_call v_call clone_size d_call cdr3_nt cdr3_aa
TRBJ2-1 TRBV7-8 many . TGTGCCAGCAGCTTGGACGGGAACAATGAGCAGTTCTTC CASSLDGNNEQFF
TRBJ1-6 TRBV10-3 . TRBD1 TGTGCCATCAGCAGGACAGGGGACGGTAATTCACCCCTCCACTTT CAISRTGDGNSPLHF
TRBJ2-7 TRBV27 . . TGTGCCAGCAGGAACAGGGCGGAAGGCGAGCAGTACTTC CASRNRAEGEQYF
TRBJ1-5 TRBV29-1 few TRBD1 TGCAGCGTGTCCGGGACAGGGGTAAATCAGCCCCAGCATTTT CSVSGTGVNQPQHF
TRBJ2-1 TRBV15 . TRBD2 TGTGCCACCAGCAGAGATGGAGGACTAGCCCACAATGAGCAGTTCTTC CATSRDGGLAHNEQFF
TRBJ2-5 TRBV4-2 few TRBD2 TGTGCCAGCAGCCAGGGACTAGCGGGAGGGCCCGGAGAGACCCAGTACTTC CASSQGLAGGPGETQYF
TRBJ2-7 TRBV28 few TRBD1 TGTGCCAGCAGTTTACCCAGGGGGAGCTACGAGCAGTACTTC CASSLPRGSYEQYF
TRBJ2-3 TRBV7-9 . . TGTGCCAGCAGCCCGTCGATAGCCACAGATACGCAGTATTTT CASSPSIATDTQYF
TRBJ1-5 TRBV18 many . TGTGCCAGCTCACCATATGGGGCGCGGGAGCCCCAGCATTTT CASSPYGAREPQHF
TRBJ2-7 TRBV29-1 . . TGCAGCGTTTTAGGACAGTTGAGGGAGCAGTACTTC CSVLGQLREQYF
TRBJ2-7 TRBV11-2 many . TGTGCCAGCAGCCCAACCCGGTCCTACGAGCAGTACTTC CASSPTRSYEQYF
TRBJ1-2 TRBV4-2 few . TGTGCCAGCAGCCCACTAGGAGGGGATGGCTATGGCTACACCTTC CASSPLGGDGYGYTF
TRBJ2-3 TRBV5-1 . TRBD1 TGCGCCAGCAGTTTACTCAACCGGGACAGGGGCCCAGCCGGGGGGAGAGATACGCAGTATTTT CASSLLNRDRGPAGGRDTQYF
TRBJ2-1 TRBV20-1 few TRBD2 TGCAGGCCCAGAGCGGGGGGATTCTACAATGAGCAGTTCTTC CRPRAGGFYNEQFF
TRBJ1-6 TRBV12-3/TRBV12-4 many TRBD1 TGTGCCAGCAGTTCCGGGGACAGGGCTTCACCCCTCCACTTT CASSSGDRASPLHF
TRBJ2-2 TRBV7-8 few . TGTGCCAGCAGCTTTGTCACAGGGTACACCGGGGAGCTGTTTTTT CASSFVTGYTGELFF
TRBJ2-2 TRBV6-5 . TRBD2 TGTGCCAGCAGATCCACTAGCGGGAGACTTATCGGGGAGCTGTTTTTT CASRSTSGRLIGELFF
TRBJ2-7 TRBV10-3 . . TGTGCCCTCGGAACGGGGGCCAGTGAGCAGTACTTC CALGTGASEQYF
TRBJ2-3 TRBV29-1 many . TGCAGCTCCTGGGTGATGTTTGGCACAGATACGCAGTATTTT CSSWVMFGTDTQYF
TRBJ2-2 TRBV19 many . TGTGCCAGTAGTATAGAGGCTCGCTACACCGGGGAGCTGTTTTTT CASSIEARYTGELFF
TRBJ2-5 TRBV28 few TRBD1 TGTGCCAGCATCGCGTTGACACAGGGGGCGCGAGAGACCCAGTACTTC CASIALTQGARETQYF
TRBJ2-1 TRBV12-3/TRBV12-4 few . TGTGCCAGCAGTTTCCAACAGGGAGGCAATGAGCAGTTCTTC CASSFQQGGNEQFF
TRBJ1-5 TRBV6-2/TRBV6-3 many . TGTGCCAGCACCCTTGAAGGGGATCAGCCCCAGCATTTT CASTLEGDQPQHF
TRBJ1-4 TRBV5-1 . . TGCGCCAGCGGAGAGTCAGGGGCGGTGAATGAAAAACTGTTTTTT CASGESGAVNEKLFF
TRBJ2-4 TRBV15 . TRBD2 TGTGCCACCAGCAGAAGGACTAGCGGGGTAGAAAACATTCAGTACTTC CATSRRTSGVENIQYF
TRBJ2-7 TRBV20-1 few . TGCAGTGCTAGAGATCCCTTCGAGCAGTACTTC CSARDPFEQYF
TRBJ2-7 TRBV6-6 many . TGTGCCAGCATCTCCTCGGGGGCGGGGGAGCAGTACTTC CASISSGAGEQYF
TRBJ1-1 TRBV5-1 . . TGCGCCAGCGAGATGCCGGGCCAGAGGAACACTGAAGCTTTCTTT CASEMPGQRNTEAFF
TRBJ2-1 TRBV10-1 . . TGCGCCAGCAGTGAGTCGACGGGGGATAAGTCAGGCTCCTACAATGAGCAGTTCTTC CASSESTGDKSGSYNEQFF
TRBJ2-7 TRBV24-1 many TRBD2 TGTGCCACCAGTGATTTGCGCGGGAGCTCCTACGAGCAGTACTTC CATSDLRGSSYEQYF
TRBJ2-7 TRBV7-2 few TRBD1 TGTGCCAGCAGCTTGGGACAGGGATGGGAGCAGTACTTC CASSLGQGWEQYF
TRBJ1-2 TRBV10-3 . TRBD1 TGTGCCATCAGCCGTCCCGGGACAGCTTTGTGGGGCTATGGCTACACCTTC CAISRPGTALWGYGYTF
TRBJ2-1 TRBV7-2 many TRBD2 TGTGCCAGCAGCTACCTGCGGGGGGGGACCTCCTACAATGAGCAGTTCTTC CASSYLRGGTSYNEQFF
TRBJ1-4 TRBV5-1 few TRBD1 TGCGCCAGCAGCCAGGGACAGGGGGCGGCTAATGAAAAACTGTTTTTT CASSQGQGAANEKLFF
TRBJ2-5 TRBV20-1 few . TGCAGTGCCGATGTGTTGGGGGGCGAGACCCAGTACTTC CSADVLGGETQYF
TRBJ1-6 TRBV6-1 . . TGTGCCACCTCTCTTGGATCACCCCTCCACTTT CATSLGSPLHF
TRBJ2-2 TRBV23-1 few . TGCGCCAGCAGTCATAAACTGAACACCGGGGAGCTGTTTTTT CASSHKLNTGELFF
TRBJ2-2 TRBV28 . . TGTGCCAGCAGTTTAATGGCCGGGGAGCTGTTTTTT CASSLMAGELFF
TRBJ2-3 TRBV9 many . TGTGCCAGCAGCGCGGGACTCTCCACAGATACGCAGTATTTT CASSAGLSTDTQYF
TRBJ2-3 TRBV6-5 few . TGTGCCAGCAGTTCCAGCCGTCGTAGCAGCTCTAGCACAGATACGCAGTATTTT CASSSSRRSSSSTDTQYF
TRBJ1-1 TRBV28 . . TGTGCCAGCAGTCCTCCGAGGGGTTGGACTGAAGCTTTCTTT CASSPPRGWTEAFF
TRBJ2-2 TRBV12-3/TRBV12-4 many . TGTGCCAGCAGCCGAACTAGTTCCGCCGGGGAGCTGTTTTTT CASSRTSSAGELFF
TRBJ2-2 TRBV27 . . TGTGCCAGCAGTTGGGACCTAGAGAACACCGGGGAGCTGTTTTTT CASSWDLENTGELFF
TRBJ2-7 TRBV5-1 once TRBD1 TGCGCCAGCAGCTTGCCGGGACAGAGCTACGAGCAGTACTTC CASSLPGQSYEQYF
TRBJ1-1 TRBV29-1 many . TGCAGCGTCACACGAATGAACACTGAAGCTTTCTTT CSVTRMNTEAFF
TRBJ2-1 TRBV7-2 many . TGTGCCAGCAGCTTAGGCCGTGGCAGGGGCTATGAGCAGTTCTTC CASSLGRGRGYEQFF
TRBJ1-1 TRBV13 few TRBD1 TGTGCCAGCAGCTTAGGGCAGGGGGTTTTAACAGCTTTCTTT CASSLGQGVLTAFF
TRBJ2-4 TRBV6-5 . . TGTGCCAGCAGTTACGCCCAGACAGGAGGCAAAAACATTCAGTACTTC CASSYAQTGGKNIQYF
TRBJ2-3 TRBV28 few TRBD1 TGTGCCAGCAGTTCCGGGACAGCAACAGATACGCAGTATTTT CASSSGTATDTQYF
TRBJ2-5 TRBV19 few . TGTGCCAGTAGTATAGTAGGACGGTACCAAGAGACCCAGTACTTC CASSIVGRYQETQYF
TRBJ2-3 TRBV28 many TRBD2 TGTGCCAGCAGTTTAGTATTAGCGGGGGGCACAGATACGCAGTATTTT CASSLVLAGGTDTQYF
TRBJ2-3 TRBV7-2 few . TGTGCCAGCAGCGCCCCAGGTGCTAGCACAGATACGCAGTATTTT CASSAPGASTDTQYF